The T cell receptor (beta chain) described here comes from a study of CD8+CD57+ T cells in acquired aplastic anemia. At the level of the study: Yields of DNA that came from sorted CD4+ and CD8+ cells averaged approximately 3.2 ug. Study-wide results and limits: Patients and controls turned out to have roughly 30 CD8+ CDR3 sequences in common.

The CDR3 is made up of 16 amino acids. CDR1 is SQVTM and CDR2 is ANQGSEA in the germline V gene. V lost 3 bases and J lost 3; bases outside the gene matches: 12. Genomic DNA, the template, was used for profiling of the TCR beta VDJ and CDR3. One entry per CDR3 protein, called by TCRdb with MiXCR from the reads. The repertoire holds a few hundred thousand distinct CDR3 sequences, with 34% as singletons. On this clonotype itself: Its antigen is unknown.

Material for sequencing was sorted CD4+, CD8+, or CD8+CD57+ T cells (not recorded which) from PBMCs. The rearrangement links TRBV29-1 to TRBJ2-3; 7 nucleotides agree with TRBD1. The source of this sequence is a human donor in good health, serving as a control. Here the CDR3 DNA reads TGCAGCGTTGATGGGCCTAGGACAGGAAGAACAGATACGCAGTATTTT. As protein: CSVDGPRTGRTDTQYF.